This record concerns one T cell receptor (beta chain) sequence. The antigen is undetermined. With a J-beta primer mix and a sample-barcoded 5' primer, a second PCR ran roughly 6 to 12 cycles. Each sample yielded at least 2.5 million CDR3-containing paired-end reads. From the 5' RACE reads, TCRdb called clonotypes with MiXCR, one entry per CDR3 protein. Here the sample spans 700,000 or so distinct CDR3 sequences, around 41% being singletons. The data derive from a study of blood T cells in healthy people across ages. Findings and caveats of the study: Getting older went along with TCR beta diversity per million T cells dropping roughly linearly.

The CDR3 runs to 16 residues. Germline assignment: CDR1 SGHNT and CDR2 YYREEE (reference sequence). V gave up 4 bases and J gave up 2 bases; unmatched junction bases: 11. Sequencing used blood. The chain employs TRBV5-4 and TRBJ2-7; 8 bases line up with TRBD2. This TCR was sampled from a man of 80 years or more in good health. The CDR3: CASSPSSGGITYEQYF. The DNA for the CDR3 is TGTGCCAGCAGCCCCTCGAGCGGGGGTATTACCTACGAGCAGTACTTC.